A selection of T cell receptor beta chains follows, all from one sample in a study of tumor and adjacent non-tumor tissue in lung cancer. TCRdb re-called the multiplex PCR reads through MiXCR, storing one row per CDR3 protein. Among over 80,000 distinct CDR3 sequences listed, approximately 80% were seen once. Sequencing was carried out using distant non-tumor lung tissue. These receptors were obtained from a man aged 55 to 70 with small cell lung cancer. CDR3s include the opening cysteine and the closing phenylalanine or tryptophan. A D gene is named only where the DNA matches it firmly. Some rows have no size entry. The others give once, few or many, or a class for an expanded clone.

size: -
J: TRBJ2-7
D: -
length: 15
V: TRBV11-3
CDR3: CASSTNSGPSYEQYF
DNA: TGTGCCAGCAGCACAAACTCGGGGCCGTCATACGAGCAGTACTTC

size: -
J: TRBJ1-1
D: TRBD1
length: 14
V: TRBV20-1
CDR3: CSAKKGQMNTKAFF
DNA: TGCAGTGCTAAGAAGGGACAGATGAACACTAAAGCTTTCTTT

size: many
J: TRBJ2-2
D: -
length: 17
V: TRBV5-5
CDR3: CASSLLRASSNTGELFF
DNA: TGTGCCAGCAGCTTGTTACGAGCCTCCTCTAACACCGGGGAGCTGTTTTTT

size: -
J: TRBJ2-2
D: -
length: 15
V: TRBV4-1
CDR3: CAGSSRGAYTGKLFF
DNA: TGCGCAGGCAGCAGCAGGGGGGCCTATACCGGGAAGCTGTTTTTT

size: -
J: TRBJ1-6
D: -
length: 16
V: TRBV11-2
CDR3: CASSLMGGGYKSPLHF
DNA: TGTGCCAGCAGCTTAATGGGAGGGGGATATAAATCACCCCTCCACTTT

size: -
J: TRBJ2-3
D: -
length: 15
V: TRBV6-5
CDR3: CTSSTQGRDTDTQYF
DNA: TGTACCAGCAGCACGCAGGGGAGGGACACAGATACGCAGTATTTT

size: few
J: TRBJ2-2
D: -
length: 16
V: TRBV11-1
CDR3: CANSLGQQRLAGELFF
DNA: TGTGCCAATAGCTTAGGACAGCAACGTCTAGCCGGGGAGCTGTTTTTT

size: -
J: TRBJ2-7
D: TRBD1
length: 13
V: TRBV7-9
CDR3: CASSWTGGYERYF
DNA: TGTGCCAGCAGTTGGACAGGGGGGTACGAGCGGTATTTC

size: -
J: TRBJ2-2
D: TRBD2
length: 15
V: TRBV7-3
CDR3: CASNRLAHDTGELFF
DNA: TGTGCCAGCAACCGACTAGCTCATGACACCGGGGAGCTGTTTTTT

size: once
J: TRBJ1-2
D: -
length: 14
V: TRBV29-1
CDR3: CSVEEEEAVNVYTF
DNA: TGCAGCGTTGAAGAGGAAGAAGCGGTGAATGTCTACACCTTC

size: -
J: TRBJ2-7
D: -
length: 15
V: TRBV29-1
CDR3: CSVGDSGTPAYEQYF
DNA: TGCAGCGTTGGAGATTCGGGGACACCGGCCTACGAGCAGTACTTC

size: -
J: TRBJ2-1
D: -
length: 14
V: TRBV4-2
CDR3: CANSQESFGYELFF
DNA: TGTGCCAACAGCCAAGAGTCGTTCGGGTATGAGTTGTTCTTC

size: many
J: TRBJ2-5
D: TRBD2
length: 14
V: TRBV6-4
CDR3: CASYCGGRRETQYF
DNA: TGTGCCAGCTATTGCGGGGGGCGGCGAGAGACCCAGTACTTC

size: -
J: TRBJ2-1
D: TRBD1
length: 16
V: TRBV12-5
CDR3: CASGVAWGQEVYEQFF
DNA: TGTGCTAGTGGTGTGGCTTGGGGACAGGAGGTTTATGAACAGTTCTTC

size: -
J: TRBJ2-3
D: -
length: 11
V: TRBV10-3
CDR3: CAIGLLDKHYF
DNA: TGTGCCATCGGGCTGTTAGATAAGCACTATTTT

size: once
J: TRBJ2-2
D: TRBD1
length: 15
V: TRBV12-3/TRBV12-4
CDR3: CASSSQGAITRELFF
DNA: TGTGCCAGCAGTTCACAGGGGGCGATCACCAGGGAGCTGTTTTTT

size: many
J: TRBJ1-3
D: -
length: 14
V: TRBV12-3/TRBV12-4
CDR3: CASSLQGWGNTIYF
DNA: TGTGCCAGCAGTTTGCAGGGTTGGGGAAACACCATATATTTT